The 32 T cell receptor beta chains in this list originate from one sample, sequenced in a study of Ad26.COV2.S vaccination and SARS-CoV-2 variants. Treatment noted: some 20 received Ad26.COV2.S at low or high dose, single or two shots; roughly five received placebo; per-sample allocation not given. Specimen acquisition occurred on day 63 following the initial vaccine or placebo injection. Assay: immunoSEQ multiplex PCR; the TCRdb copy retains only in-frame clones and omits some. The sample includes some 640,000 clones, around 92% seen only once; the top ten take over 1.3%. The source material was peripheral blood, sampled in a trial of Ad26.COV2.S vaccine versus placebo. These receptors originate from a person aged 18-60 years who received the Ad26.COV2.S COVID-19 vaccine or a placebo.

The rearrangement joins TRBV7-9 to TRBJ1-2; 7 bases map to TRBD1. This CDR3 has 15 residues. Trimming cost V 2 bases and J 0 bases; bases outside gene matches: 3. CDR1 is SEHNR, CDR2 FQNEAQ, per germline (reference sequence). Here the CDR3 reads CASSLSGQANYGYTF. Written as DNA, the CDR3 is TGTGCCAGCAGCTTATCAGGACAGGCTAACTATGGCTACACCTTC. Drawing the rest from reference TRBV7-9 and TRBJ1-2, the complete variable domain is DTGVSQNPRHKITKRGQNVTFRCDPISEHNRLYWYRQTLGQGPEFLTYFQNEAQLEKSRLLSDRFSAERPKGSFSTLEIQRTEQGDSAMYLCASSLSGQANYGYTFGSGTRLTVV.

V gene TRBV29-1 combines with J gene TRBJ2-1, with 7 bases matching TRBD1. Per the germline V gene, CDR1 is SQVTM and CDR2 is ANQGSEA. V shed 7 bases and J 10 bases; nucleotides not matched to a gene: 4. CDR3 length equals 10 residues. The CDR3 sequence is CSGRQGEQFF. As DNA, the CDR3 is TGCAGCGGCCGACAGGGCGAGCAGTTCTTC.

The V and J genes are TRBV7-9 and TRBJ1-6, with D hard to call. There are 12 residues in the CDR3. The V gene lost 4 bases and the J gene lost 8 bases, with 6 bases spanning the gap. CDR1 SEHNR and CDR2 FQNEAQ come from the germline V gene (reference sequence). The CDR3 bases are TGTGCCAGCAGCTCGGGGTATTCACCCCTCCACTTT. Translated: CASSSGYSPLHF.

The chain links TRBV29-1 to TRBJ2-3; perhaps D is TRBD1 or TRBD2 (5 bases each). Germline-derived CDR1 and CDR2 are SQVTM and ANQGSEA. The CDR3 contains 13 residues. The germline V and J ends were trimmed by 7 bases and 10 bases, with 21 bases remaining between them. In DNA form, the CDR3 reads TGCAGCGCGCTGAGGGGTTTGGTGTCGGCGCAGTATTTT. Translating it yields CSALRGLVSAQYF.

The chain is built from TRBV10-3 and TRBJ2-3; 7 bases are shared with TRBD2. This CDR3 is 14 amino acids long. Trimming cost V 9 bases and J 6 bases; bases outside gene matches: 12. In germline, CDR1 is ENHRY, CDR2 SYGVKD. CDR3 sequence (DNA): TGTGCCATAAGGGACTACCAGGTACCCGATACGCAGTATTTT. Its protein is CAIRDYQVPDTQYF.

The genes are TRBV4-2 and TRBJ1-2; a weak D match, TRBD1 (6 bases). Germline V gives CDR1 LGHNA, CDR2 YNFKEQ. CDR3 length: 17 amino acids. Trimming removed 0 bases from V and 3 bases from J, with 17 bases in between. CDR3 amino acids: CASSQDLTRGRDYGYTF. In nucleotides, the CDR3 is TGTGCCAGCAGCCAAGATTTAACCAGGGGAAGGGACTATGGCTACACCTTC.

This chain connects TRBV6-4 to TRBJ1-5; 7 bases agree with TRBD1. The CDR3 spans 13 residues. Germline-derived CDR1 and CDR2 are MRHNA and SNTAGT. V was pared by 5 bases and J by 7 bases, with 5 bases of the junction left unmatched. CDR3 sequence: CASSRDREQPQHF. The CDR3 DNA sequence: TGTGCCAGCAGTAGAGACAGGGAGCAGCCCCAGCATTTT.

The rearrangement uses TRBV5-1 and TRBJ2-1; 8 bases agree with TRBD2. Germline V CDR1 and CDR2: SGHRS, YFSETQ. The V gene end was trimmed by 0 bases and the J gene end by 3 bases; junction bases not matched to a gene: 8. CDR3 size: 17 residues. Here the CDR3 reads CASSLVFSGSLYNEQFF. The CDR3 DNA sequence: TGCGCCAGCAGCTTGGTCTTCAGCGGGAGCCTCTACAATGAGCAGTTCTTC.

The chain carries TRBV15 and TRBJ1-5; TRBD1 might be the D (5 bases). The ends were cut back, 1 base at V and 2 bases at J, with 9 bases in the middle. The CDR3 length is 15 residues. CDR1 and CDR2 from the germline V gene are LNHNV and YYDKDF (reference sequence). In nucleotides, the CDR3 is TGTGCCACCAGCAGAGTGGGGGGAGGCAATCAGCCCCAGCATTTT. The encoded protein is CATSRVGGGNQPQHF.

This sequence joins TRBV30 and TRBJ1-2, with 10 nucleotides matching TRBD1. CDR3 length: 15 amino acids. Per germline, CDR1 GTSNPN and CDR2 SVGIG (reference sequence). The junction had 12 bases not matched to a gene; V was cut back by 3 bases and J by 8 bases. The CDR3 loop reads CAWRAKGGQGLGYTF. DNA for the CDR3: TGTGCCTGGAGGGCAAAGGGGGGACAGGGGTTGGGCTACACCTTC.

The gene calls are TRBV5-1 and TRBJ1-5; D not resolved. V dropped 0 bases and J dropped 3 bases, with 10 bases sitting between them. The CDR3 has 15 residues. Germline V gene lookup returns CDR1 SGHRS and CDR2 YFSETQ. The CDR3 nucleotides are TGCGCCAGCAGCTTGGAGCCAGGATACAATCAGCCCCAGCATTTT. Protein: CASSLEPGYNQPQHF.

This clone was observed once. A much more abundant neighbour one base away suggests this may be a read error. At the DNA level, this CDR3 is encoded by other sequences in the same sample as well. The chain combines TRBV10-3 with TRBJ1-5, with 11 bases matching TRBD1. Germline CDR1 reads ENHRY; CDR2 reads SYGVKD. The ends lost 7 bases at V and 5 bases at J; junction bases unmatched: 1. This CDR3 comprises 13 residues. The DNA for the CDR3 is TGTGCCATCAAGGGACAGGGGGATCAGCCCCAGCATTTT. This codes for CAIKGQGDQPQHF.

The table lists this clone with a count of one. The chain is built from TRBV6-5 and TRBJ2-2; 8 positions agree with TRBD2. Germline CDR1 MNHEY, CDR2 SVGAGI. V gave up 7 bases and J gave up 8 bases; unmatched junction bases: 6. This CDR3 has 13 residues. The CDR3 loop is CASKTSGAGELFF. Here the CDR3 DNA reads TGTGCCAGCAAAACTAGCGGAGCTGGGGAGCTGTTTTTT.

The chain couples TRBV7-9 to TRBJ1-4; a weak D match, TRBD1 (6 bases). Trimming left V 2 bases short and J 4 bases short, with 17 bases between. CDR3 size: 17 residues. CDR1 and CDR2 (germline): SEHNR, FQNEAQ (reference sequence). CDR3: CASSLWGGGPSNEKLFF. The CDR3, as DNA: TGTGCCAGCAGCTTATGGGGCGGGGGGCCAAGTAATGAAAAACTGTTTTTT.

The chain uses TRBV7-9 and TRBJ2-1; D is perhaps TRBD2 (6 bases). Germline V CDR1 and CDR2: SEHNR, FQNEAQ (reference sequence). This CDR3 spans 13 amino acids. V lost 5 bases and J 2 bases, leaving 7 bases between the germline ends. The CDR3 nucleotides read TGTGCCAGCAGCCGGACTACCTACAATGAGCAGTTCTTC. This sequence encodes CASSRTTYNEQFF.

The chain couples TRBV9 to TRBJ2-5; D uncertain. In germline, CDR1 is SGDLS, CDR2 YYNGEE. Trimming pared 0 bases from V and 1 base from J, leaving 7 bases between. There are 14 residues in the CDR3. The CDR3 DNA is TGTGCCAGCAGCGTAGCCGGAGTCCAAGAGACCCAGTACTTC. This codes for CASSVAGVQETQYF.

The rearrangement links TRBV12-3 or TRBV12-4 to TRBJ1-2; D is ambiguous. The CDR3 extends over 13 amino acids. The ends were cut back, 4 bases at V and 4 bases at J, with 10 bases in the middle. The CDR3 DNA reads TGTGCCAGCAGTTCCGACAATATCTATGGCTACACCTTC. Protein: CASSSDNIYGYTF.

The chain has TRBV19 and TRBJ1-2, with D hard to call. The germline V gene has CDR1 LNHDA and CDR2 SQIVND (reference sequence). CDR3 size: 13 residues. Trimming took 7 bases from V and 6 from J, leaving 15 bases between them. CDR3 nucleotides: TGTGCCAGTACTTTCGCTCCTGGGGATGGCTACACCTTC. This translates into CASTFAPGDGYTF.

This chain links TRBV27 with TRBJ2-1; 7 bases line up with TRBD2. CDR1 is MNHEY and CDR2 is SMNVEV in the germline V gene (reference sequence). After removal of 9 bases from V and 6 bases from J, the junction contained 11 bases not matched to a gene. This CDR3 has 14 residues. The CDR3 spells CASTTGGRGNEQFF. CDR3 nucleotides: TGTGCCAGTACGACGGGCGGGAGAGGCAATGAGCAGTTCTTC.

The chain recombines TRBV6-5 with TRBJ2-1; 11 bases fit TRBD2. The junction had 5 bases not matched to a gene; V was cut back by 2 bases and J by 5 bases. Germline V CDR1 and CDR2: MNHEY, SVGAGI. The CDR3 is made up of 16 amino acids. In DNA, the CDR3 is TGTGCCAGCAGTTACGCAACTAGCGGGAGAGACAATGAGCAGTTCTTC. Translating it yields CASSYATSGRDNEQFF.

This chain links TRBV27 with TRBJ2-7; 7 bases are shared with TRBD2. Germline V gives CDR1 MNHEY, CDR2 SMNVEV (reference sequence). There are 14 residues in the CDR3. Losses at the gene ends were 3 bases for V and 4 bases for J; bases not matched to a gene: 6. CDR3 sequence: CASSLGGEKYEQYF. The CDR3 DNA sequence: TGTGCCAGCAGTTTGGGGGGGGAAAAGTACGAGCAGTACTTC.

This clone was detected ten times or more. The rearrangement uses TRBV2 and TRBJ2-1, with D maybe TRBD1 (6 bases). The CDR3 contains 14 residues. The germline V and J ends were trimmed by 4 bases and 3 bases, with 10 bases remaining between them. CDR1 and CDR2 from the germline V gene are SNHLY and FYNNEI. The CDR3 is CASSVAGDYNEQFF. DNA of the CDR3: TGTGCCAGCAGTGTGGCAGGGGACTACAATGAGCAGTTCTTC.

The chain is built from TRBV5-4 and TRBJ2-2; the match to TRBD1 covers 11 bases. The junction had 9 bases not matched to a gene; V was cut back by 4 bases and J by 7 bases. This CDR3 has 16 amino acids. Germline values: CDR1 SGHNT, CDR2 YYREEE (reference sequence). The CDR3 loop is CASSHRGQGAGGELFF. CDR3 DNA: TGTGCCAGCAGCCACCGTGGACAGGGGGCCGGCGGGGAGCTGTTTTTT.

The DNA for the CDR3 is TGTGCCACCAGTGCCCCGACTAGCGGGACCACCAATGAGCAGTTCTTC. Protein product: CATSAPTSGTTNEQFF. This chain joins TRBV24-1 and TRBJ2-1; 11 bases are shared with TRBD2. This CDR3 is 16 amino acids long. V was clipped by 5 bases and J by 6 bases; unmatched bases: 8. Germline CDR1 reads KGHDR; CDR2 reads SFDVKD.

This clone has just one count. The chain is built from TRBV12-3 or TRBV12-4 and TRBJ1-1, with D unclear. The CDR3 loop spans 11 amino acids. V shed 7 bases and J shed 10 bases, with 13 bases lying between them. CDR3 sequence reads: CASTRIRGAFF. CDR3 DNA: TGTGCCAGCACTAGAATTCGGGGAGCTTTCTTT.

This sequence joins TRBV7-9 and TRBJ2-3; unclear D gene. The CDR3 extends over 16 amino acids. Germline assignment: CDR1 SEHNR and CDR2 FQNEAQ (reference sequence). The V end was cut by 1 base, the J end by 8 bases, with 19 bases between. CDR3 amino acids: CASSLGSSNPAGTQYF. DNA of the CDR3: TGTGCCAGCAGCTTAGGGAGCAGCAACCCCGCCGGTACGCAGTATTTT. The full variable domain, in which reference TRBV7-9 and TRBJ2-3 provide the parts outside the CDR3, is DTGVSQNPRHKITKRGQNVTFRCDPISEHNRLYWYRQTLGQGPEFLTYFQNEAQLEKSRLLSDRFSAERPKGSFSTLEIQRTEQGDSAMYLCASSLGSSNPAGTQYFGPGTRLTVL.

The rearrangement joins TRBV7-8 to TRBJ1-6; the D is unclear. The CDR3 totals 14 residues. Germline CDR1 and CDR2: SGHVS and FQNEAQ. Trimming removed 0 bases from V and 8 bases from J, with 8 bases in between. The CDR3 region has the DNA TGTGCCAGCAGCTTAGCAGGGAAGGATTCACCCCTCCACTTT. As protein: CASSLAGKDSPLHF. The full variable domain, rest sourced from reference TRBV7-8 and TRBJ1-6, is GAGVSQSPRYKVAKRGQDVALRCDPISGHVSLFWYQQALGQGPEFLTYFQNEAQLDKSGLPSDRFFAERPEGSVSTLKIQRTQQEDSAVYLCASSLAGKDSPLHFGNGTRLTVT.

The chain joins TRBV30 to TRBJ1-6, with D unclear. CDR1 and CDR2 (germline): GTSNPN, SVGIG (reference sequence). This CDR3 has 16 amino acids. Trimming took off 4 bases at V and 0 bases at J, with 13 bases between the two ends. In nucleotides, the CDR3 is TGTGCCTGGACCATATCCAGGAGCTCCTATAATTCACCCCTCCACTTT. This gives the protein CAWTISRSSYNSPLHF. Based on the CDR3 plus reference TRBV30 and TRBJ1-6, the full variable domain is SQTIHQWPATLVQPVGSPLSLECTVEGTSNPNLYWYRQAAGRGLQLLFYSVGIGQISSEVPQNLSASRPQDRQFILSSKKLLLSDSGFYLCAWTISRSSYNSPLHFGNGTRLTVT.

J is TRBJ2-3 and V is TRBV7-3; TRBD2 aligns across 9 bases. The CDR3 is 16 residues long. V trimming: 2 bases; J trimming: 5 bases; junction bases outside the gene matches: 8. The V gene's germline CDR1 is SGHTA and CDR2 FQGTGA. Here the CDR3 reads CASSLRSGGGEDTQYF. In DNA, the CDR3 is TGTGCCAGCAGCTTACGTAGCGGGGGTGGTGAAGATACGCAGTATTTT.

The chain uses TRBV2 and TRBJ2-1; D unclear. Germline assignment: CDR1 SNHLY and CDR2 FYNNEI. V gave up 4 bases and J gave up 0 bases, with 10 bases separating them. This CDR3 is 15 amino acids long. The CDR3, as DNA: TGTGCCAGCAGTGTGGACCGGAGCTCCTACAATGAGCAGTTCTTC. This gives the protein CASSVDRSSYNEQFF.

The CDR3 loop reads CASRRELTGELFF. The CDR3, as DNA: TGTGCCAGCAGGAGGGAGCTCACCGGGGAGCTGTTTTTT. This chain links TRBV2 with TRBJ2-2, with D perhaps TRBD2 (5 bases). Germline V gene sequence: CDR1 SNHLY, CDR2 FYNNEI. The V gene lost 6 bases and the J gene lost 4 bases, with 9 bases spanning the gap. The CDR3 has 13 residues.

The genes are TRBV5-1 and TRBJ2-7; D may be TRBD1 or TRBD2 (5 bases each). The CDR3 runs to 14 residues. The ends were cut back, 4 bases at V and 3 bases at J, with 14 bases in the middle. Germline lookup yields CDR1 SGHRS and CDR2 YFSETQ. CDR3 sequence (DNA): TGCGCCAGCAGCATGGGACGGGTATACTACGAGCAGTACTTC. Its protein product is CASSMGRVYYEQYF.